Following are 25 T cell receptor beta chains from one sample sequenced in a study of identifying expanded T cells in peripheral blood. The assay was immunoSEQ multiplex PCR, and TCRdb's table has in-frame clones only and misses some. The data hold tens of thousands of clones, with around nine tenths observed a single time. Material for sequencing was blood. These receptor sequences come from a person aged 18 to 70 in good health.

DNA for the CDR3: TGTGCCAGCTCCATTACTAGCGGACTCAATGAGCAGTTCTTC. Its translation is CASSITSGLNEQFF. This chain joins TRBV14 and TRBJ2-1, with 8 positions matching TRBD2. Germline V gives CDR1 SGHDN, CDR2 FVKESK. The length of the CDR3 is 14 residues. V lost 8 bases to trimming and J lost 6 bases; unmatched junction nucleotides: 9. Variable domain in full (rest from reference TRBV14 and TRBJ2-1): EAGVTQFPSHSVIEKGQTVTLRCDPISGHDNLYWYRRVMGKEIKFLLHFVKESKQDESGMPNNRFLAERTGGTYSTLKVQPAELEDSGVYFCASSITSGLNEQFFGPGTRLTVL.

The V call is TRBV29-1, the J call TRBJ2-2; D perhaps matches TRBD2 (6 bases). The V gene lost 3 bases and the J gene lost 7 bases, with 12 bases spanning the gap. The CDR3 length is 13 residues. The germline gives CDR1 SQVTM, CDR2 ANQGSEA. The CDR3 loop reads CSVDQGGHGELFF. The DNA of the CDR3 is TGCAGCGTTGACCAGGGAGGTCACGGGGAGCTGTTTTTT.

CDR3 in DNA: TGTGCCAGCAGTTTATCGATCGGGGGGTTTAACTATGGCTACACCTTC. Its protein product is CASSLSIGGFNYGYTF. This sequence joins TRBV27 and TRBJ1-2; perhaps TRBD1 as D (5 bases). This CDR3 is 16 amino acids long. Per germline, CDR1 MNHEY and CDR2 SMNVEV (reference sequence). Trimming took off 0 bases at V and 1 base at J, with 12 bases between the two ends.

This clone appeared a single time. The chain links TRBV5-1 to TRBJ2-2, with 8 bases aligning to TRBD2. CDR3 size: 15 residues. From germline, CDR1 is SGHRS and CDR2 YFSETQ. The junction had 2 bases not matched to a gene; V was cut back by 1 base and J by 3 bases. CDR3 sequence (DNA): TGCGCCAGCAGCTTGACTAGCGGTTACACCGGGGAGCTGTTTTTT. It translates to CASSLTSGYTGELFF.

The chain links TRBV9 to TRBJ2-7; TRBD2 matches 10 bases. The CDR3 runs 14 residues. V shed 0 bases and J 3 bases; nucleotides not matched to a gene: 0. CDR1 is SGDLS, CDR2 YYNGEE, per germline. The CDR3 protein is CASSVEREGYEQYF. The CDR3 coding sequence is TGTGCCAGCAGCGTAGAGCGGGAGGGCTACGAGCAGTACTTC.

This chain links TRBV19 with TRBJ2-3; D perhaps matches TRBD1 (6 bases). CDR1 LNHDA and CDR2 SQIVND come from the germline V gene (reference sequence). The CDR3 consists of 16 residues. V lost 0 bases and J 0 bases, leaving 10 bases between the germline ends. The CDR3 sequence: CASSIEGTRSTDTQYF. CDR3 DNA: TGTGCCAGTAGTATAGAGGGGACAAGGAGCACAGATACGCAGTATTTT.

The V gene is TRBV5-4, the J gene TRBJ1-1, with D possibly matching TRBD1 (6 bases). Germline loops: CDR1 SGHNT, CDR2 YYREEE (reference sequence). The CDR3 is 16 amino acids. Trimming took 1 base from V and 3 from J, leaving 16 bases between them. Written as DNA, the CDR3 is TGTGCCAGCAGCTTGAGGGGCGGGACACCCGACACTGAAGCTTTCTTT. It yields the protein CASSLRGGTPDTEAFF.

The chain employs TRBV2 and TRBJ2-3, with D possibly matching TRBD2 (5 bases). The CDR3 is 15 amino acids. Germline CDR1 SNHLY, CDR2 FYNNEI. V lost 8 bases and J 2 bases, leaving 17 bases between the germline ends. The CDR3 sequence is CASQRTDTLTDTQYF. The CDR3 DNA follows: TGTGCCAGCCAGAGGACTGACACACTCACAGATACGCAGTATTTT.

This clone is a singleton in its sample. The chain couples TRBV10-3 to TRBJ1-5; TRBD1 might be the D (6 bases). CDR3 length: 14 amino acids. With 3 bases removed from V and 5 bases from J, the gap between germline ends came to 11 bases. The germline V gene encodes CDR1 ENHRY and CDR2 SYGVKD. The CDR3 reads CAISDTGYDQPQHF. CDR3 DNA sequence: TGTGCCATCAGTGACACAGGGTATGATCAGCCCCAGCATTTT.

J is TRBJ1-3 and V is TRBV7-8; possibly TRBD1 for D (5 bases). In germline, CDR1 is SGHVS, CDR2 FQNEAQ. This CDR3 comprises 15 residues. Trimming removed 3 bases at V and 0 bases at J, with 9 bases between. CDR3 DNA: TGTGCCAGCAGCTTGTCGGGGGGCTCTGGAAACACCATATATTTT. It translates to CASSLSGGSGNTIYF. Looking up the rest from reference TRBV7-8 and TRBJ1-3 gives the full variable domain: GAGVSQSPRYKVAKRGQDVALRCDPISGHVSLFWYQQALGQGPEFLTYFQNEAQLDKSGLPSDRFFAERPEGSVSTLKIQRTQQEDSAVYLCASSLSGGSGNTIYFGEGSWLTVV.

The chain uses TRBV11-2 and TRBJ1-1; D ambiguous. Germline V lookup: CDR1 SGHAT, CDR2 FQNNGV. CDR3 length equals 12 residues. Trimming cost V 8 bases and J 2 bases, with 9 bases left between them. Here the CDR3 reads CASGRRNTEAFF. CDR3 bases: TGTGCCAGCGGGAGAAGAAACACTGAAGCTTTCTTT.

V and J are TRBV13 and TRBJ2-7, with 9 bases identical to TRBD1. The CDR3 runs to 14 residues. The ends lost 4 bases at V and 6 bases at J; junction bases unmatched: 7. Germline V lookup: CDR1 PRHDT, CDR2 FYEKMQ (reference sequence). The CDR3 coding sequence is TGTGCCAGCAGCTACCGGGACAGGGCCCCCGAGCAGTACTTC. It codes for CASSYRDRAPEQYF.

This chain uses TRBV4-3 with TRBJ2-6; D is perhaps TRBD1 (5 bases). With 1 base removed from V and 0 bases from J, the gap between germline ends came to 13 bases. Germline assignment: CDR1 LGHNA and CDR2 YSLEER. The CDR3 sequence is 18 residues long. CDR3 sequence (DNA): TGCGCCAGCAGCCAAGGCAGGGCCCAAACCTCTGGGGCCAACGTCCTGACTTTC. This codes for CASSQGRAQTSGANVLTF.

This clone was counted a single time. V and J are TRBV11-3 and TRBJ2-1, with a weak D call TRBD1 (7 bases). The germline V gene has CDR1 SGHNT and CDR2 YENEEA. V was clipped by 5 bases and J by 8 bases, with 13 bases between them. The CDR3 length is 13 residues. The CDR3 bases are TGTGCCAGCAGCCCAGGGGGGTACGATGAGCAGTTCTTC. Its translation is CASSPGGYDEQFF.

The genes are TRBV10-3 and TRBJ2-3, with 15 positions matching TRBD2. CDR3 length: 13 amino acids. CDR1 and CDR2 from the germline V gene are ENHRY and SYGVKD. J was trimmed by 6 bases and V by 8 bases; bases with no gene match: 0. CDR3 sequence: CAIGLAGGDTQYF. CDR3 bases: TGTGCCATCGGACTAGCGGGGGGGGATACGCAGTATTTT.

J is TRBJ2-3 and V is TRBV6-5; D might be TRBD1 (6 bases). Trimming took 5 bases from V and 4 from J, leaving 10 bases between them. Germline V CDR1 and CDR2: MNHEY, SVGAGI. The CDR3 is 13 residues long. CDR3 sequence (DNA): TGTGCCAGCAGTCCCCGGACAGCAGATACGCAGTATTTT. Translation gives CASSPRTADTQYF.

This chain joins TRBV7-2 and TRBJ1-2, with a possible D match to TRBD1 (6 bases). The ends were cut back, 4 bases at V and 8 bases at J, with 14 bases in the middle. This CDR3 has 13 amino acids. Germline values: CDR1 SGHTA, CDR2 FQGNSA. CDR3 protein: CASSSNRVGGYTF. In nucleotides, the CDR3 is TGTGCCAGCAGCTCTAACAGGGTGGGGGGCTACACCTTC.

The rearrangement links TRBV5-6 to TRBJ2-3; D gene uncertain. The CDR3 consists of 12 residues. V was shortened by 4 bases and J by 4 bases, with 7 bases between the two germline ends. The V gene's germline CDR1 is SGHDT and CDR2 YYEEEE. This CDR3 reads CASSDFADTQYF. CDR3 bases: TGTGCCAGCAGCGACTTCGCAGATACGCAGTATTTT.

This chain uses TRBV5-5 with TRBJ2-3, with D tentatively TRBD2 (6 bases). CDR3 length: 13 amino acids. Trimming took 4 bases from V and 6 from J, leaving 12 bases between them. From germline, CDR1 is SGHKS and CDR2 YYEKEE (reference sequence). CDR3 loop: CASSRDLSDTQYF. CDR3 sequence (DNA): TGTGCCAGCAGCAGGGACTTATCTGATACGCAGTATTTT.

The chain couples TRBV5-1 to TRBJ1-1; D is perhaps TRBD1 (5 bases). The CDR3 length is 14 residues. Per the germline V gene, CDR1 is SGHRS and CDR2 is YFSETQ. V was cut by 1 base and J by 1 base, with 8 bases left in between. Here the CDR3 reads CASSLQGQNTEAFF. The CDR3 nucleotides are TGCGCCAGCAGCTTGCAGGGCCAGAACACTGAAGCTTTCTTT.

The chain links TRBV30 to TRBJ2-7, with a tentative D call TRBD2 (6 bases). CDR1 and CDR2 from the germline V gene are GTSNPN and SVGIG (reference sequence). This CDR3 is 13 amino acids long. Trimming removed 0 bases from V and 5 bases from J, with 11 bases in between. The CDR3: CAWSVATSNEQYF. CDR3 DNA: TGTGCCTGGAGTGTGGCCACTAGCAACGAGCAGTACTTC.

The chain is built from TRBV6-5 and TRBJ2-1, with TRBD1 as a possible D gene (5 bases). The CDR3 is 14 residues long. Trimming left V 5 bases short and J 3 bases short, with 11 bases between. The V gene's germline CDR1 is MNHEY and CDR2 SVGAGI. Here the CDR3 reads CASSRQFDYNEQFF. Here the CDR3 DNA reads TGTGCCAGCAGTAGACAGTTCGACTACAATGAGCAGTTCTTC.

V is TRBV19 and J is TRBJ2-7; weak D call: TRBD1 (6 bases). In germline, CDR1 is LNHDA, CDR2 SQIVND (reference sequence). The CDR3 has 14 residues. Trimming left V 5 bases short and J 3 bases short, with 14 bases between. CDR3 residues: CASSLRQADYEQYF. In DNA form, the CDR3 reads TGTGCCAGTAGTCTCCGACAGGCGGACTACGAGCAGTACTTC.

Worth noting for this clone: Other DNA variants within this sample encode the same CDR3. The rearrangement links TRBV19 to TRBJ1-1; a possible D gene is TRBD1 (6 bases). The CDR3 sequence is 15 residues long. The germline V gene has CDR1 LNHDA and CDR2 SQIVND (reference sequence). Trimming pared 4 bases from V and 3 bases from J, leaving 15 bases between. CDR3 sequence reads: CASSTRGGRDTEAFF. In nucleotides, the CDR3 is TGTGCCAGTAGTACTCGTGGGGGGCGAGACACTGAAGCTTTCTTT.

The chain employs TRBV6-5 and TRBJ2-5; D is possibly TRBD2 (5 bases). V gave up 3 bases and J gave up 2 bases, with 13 bases separating them. Germline CDR1 is MNHEY and CDR2 is SVGAGI. This CDR3 has 15 amino acids. CDR3 bases: TGTGCCAGCAGTTATTCTCAGCGGACTCAAGAGACCCAGTACTTC. Its protein is CASSYSQRTQETQYF.